The next 8 T cell receptor beta chains were all read from a single sample in a study of OX40 agonist ivuxolimab in advanced cancers. Here immunoSEQ multiplex PCR was the method, and the copy in TCRdb shows in-frame clones only, minus some. The sample carries tens of thousands of clones, 90% to 95% recorded once. This sample comprised CD4+ or CD8+ T cells sorted from blood, obtained in a trial of the OX40 agonist ivuxolimab. These receptors came from an adult with an advanced solid tumor such as melanoma, head and neck, liver or kidney cancer.

This chain joins TRBV5-4 and TRBJ1-6, with 8 bases lining up with TRBD1. The CDR3 covers 15 residues. Germline CDR1 SGHNT, CDR2 YYREEE (reference sequence). The V segment lost 4 bases and the J segment 10 bases; nucleotides outside the gene matches: 10. The CDR3 DNA reads TGTGCCAGCAGCCAGGACAGGGTAAAAGGATCACCCCTCCACTTT. It translates to CASSQDRVKGSPLHF.

The rearrangement uses TRBV6-5 and TRBJ1-1, with D uncertain. This CDR3 is built from 14 residues. Trimming took off 7 bases at V and 2 bases at J, with 14 bases between the two ends. Germline assignment: CDR1 MNHEY and CDR2 SVGAGI. CDR3 DNA: TGTGCCAGCACCCCCTCGAGAGGAAACACTGAAGCTTTCTTT. Protein sequence: CASTPSRGNTEAFF.

The chain links TRBV19 to TRBJ1-1; D gene ambiguous. Trimming left V 0 bases short and J 1 base short, with 12 bases between. CDR1 and CDR2 (germline): LNHDA, SQIVND (reference sequence). The CDR3 is made up of 16 amino acids. Written as DNA, the CDR3 is TGTGCCAGTAGTATAGATCATGCGGGCCAGAACACTGAAGCTTTCTTT. This gives the protein CASSIDHAGQNTEAFF.

This clone was found a few times. This chain uses TRBV9 with TRBJ1-2, with D unclear. CDR1 is SGDLS and CDR2 is YYNGEE in the germline V gene. This CDR3 is 12 amino acids long. Trimming removed 3 bases from V and 7 bases from J, with 10 bases in between. Here the CDR3 DNA reads TGTGCCAGCAGCGCTTCGCCGGGTGGCTACACCTTC. Its protein is CASSASPGGYTF.

This chain uses TRBV4-3 with TRBJ2-2; D might be TRBD1 or TRBD2, each matching 5 bases. The CDR3 consists of 18 residues. The germline V gene has CDR1 LGHNA and CDR2 YSLEER. V was shortened by 4 bases and J by 5 bases, with 23 bases between the two germline ends. This CDR3 is CASSPQGPDGEGTGELFF. CDR3 nucleotides: TGCGCCAGCAGCCCTCAGGGCCCCGACGGGGAAGGGACCGGGGAGCTGTTTTTT.

This clone was seen once. This rearrangement joins TRBV11-2 to TRBJ2-1; no firm D call. This CDR3 contains 12 residues. With 1 base removed from V and 6 bases from J, the gap between germline ends came to 4 bases. Per germline, CDR1 SGHAT and CDR2 FQNNGV. CDR3 bases: TGTGCCAGCAGCTTAGCGGGCAATGAGCAGTTCTTC. Its protein product is CASSLAGNEQFF. Together with reference TRBV11-2 and TRBJ2-1, the CDR3 gives the full variable domain: EAGVAQSPRYKIIEKRQSVAFWCNPISGHATLYWYQQILGQGPKLLIQFQNNGVVDDSQLPKDRFSAERLKGVDSTLKIQPAKLEDSAVYLCASSLAGNEQFFGPGTRLTVL.

This clone has only one observation. The chain joins TRBV28 to TRBJ2-5, with D tentatively TRBD1 or TRBD2 (5 bases each). V lost 6 bases, J lost 4 bases, and 15 bases lay in between. CDR3 length: 14 residues. CDR1 is MDHEN and CDR2 is SYDVKM in the germline V gene. CDR3 sequence: CASRKFPGPETQYF. The CDR3 DNA follows: TGTGCCAGCAGGAAGTTTCCGGGACCAGAGACCCAGTACTTC.

The chain recombines TRBV19 with TRBJ2-3; 13 nucleotides agree with TRBD2. The CDR3 sequence is 16 residues long. The V gene end was trimmed by 5 bases and the J gene end by 10 bases; junction bases not matched to a gene: 12. Germline V gene sequence: CDR1 LNHDA, CDR2 SQIVND (reference sequence). The CDR3 is CASSDWGLAGTKAQYF. In DNA form, the CDR3 reads TGTGCCAGTAGTGACTGGGGACTAGCGGGGACCAAAGCGCAGTATTTT.